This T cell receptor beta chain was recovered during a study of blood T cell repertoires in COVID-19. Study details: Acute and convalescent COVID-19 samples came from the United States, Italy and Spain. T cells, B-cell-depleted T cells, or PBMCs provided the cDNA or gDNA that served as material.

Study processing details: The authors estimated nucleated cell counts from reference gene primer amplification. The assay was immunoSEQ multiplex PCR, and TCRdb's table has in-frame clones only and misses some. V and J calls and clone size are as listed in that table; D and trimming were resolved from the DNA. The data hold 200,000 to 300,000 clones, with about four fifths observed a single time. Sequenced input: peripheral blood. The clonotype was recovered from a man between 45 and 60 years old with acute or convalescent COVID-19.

CDR3: CASSGGTSGTRSYEQYF. CDR3 sequence (DNA): TGTGCCAGCAGTGGCGGGACTAGCGGGACCCGCTCCTACGAGCAGTACTTC. The genes are TRBV6-1 and TRBJ2-7, with 13 bases identical to TRBD2. Per the germline V gene, CDR1 is MNHNS and CDR2 is SASEGT. The CDR3 has 17 amino acids. The junction had 6 bases not matched to a gene; V was cut back by 4 bases and J by 0 bases.